The clone carrying this T cell receptor beta chain was seen more than once but under ten times. Individuals selected for sequencing had exhibited CD8+CD57+ cell expansion on flow cytometry. Severe acquired aplastic anemia was present in all patients. Blood was sampled before the patients had received any therapy. This sample was included in a study of CD8+CD57+ T cells in acquired aplastic anemia. Overall study: Sorting CD4+ and CD8+ cells gave DNA averaging about 3.3 ug.

Both TCR beta VDJ combination and CDR3 sequence profiling were carried out. Genomic DNA was the template for this profiling. TCRdb processed the reads anew with MiXCR; each CDR3 protein has one entry. The sample records around 430,000 distinct CDR3 sequences, 25% to 40% being singletons. The sample was sorted CD4+, CD8+, or CD8+CD57+ T cells (not recorded which) from PBMCs. The receptor comes from a human donor with aplastic anemia.

CDR3 in DNA: TGTGCCAGCAGCCAAGTAGCCCAGAGCTCCTACGAGCAGTACTTC. The encoded protein is CASSQVAQSSYEQYF. This chain connects TRBV7-2 to TRBJ2-7; no definite D call. Trimming took off 5 bases at V and 0 bases at J, with 14 bases between the two ends. CDR3 length equals 15 residues. From germline, CDR1 is SGHTA and CDR2 FQGNSA.